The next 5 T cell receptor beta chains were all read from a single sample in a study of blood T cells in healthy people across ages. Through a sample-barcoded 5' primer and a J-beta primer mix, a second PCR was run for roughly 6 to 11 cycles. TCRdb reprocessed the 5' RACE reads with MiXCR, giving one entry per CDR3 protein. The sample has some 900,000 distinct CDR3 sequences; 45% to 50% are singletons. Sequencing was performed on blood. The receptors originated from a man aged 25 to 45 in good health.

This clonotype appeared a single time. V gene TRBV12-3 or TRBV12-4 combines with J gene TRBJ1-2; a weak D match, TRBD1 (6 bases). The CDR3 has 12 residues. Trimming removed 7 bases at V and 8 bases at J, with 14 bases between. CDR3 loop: CASTNRERGYTF. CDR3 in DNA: TGTGCCAGCACAAACAGGGAACGAGGCTACACCTTC.

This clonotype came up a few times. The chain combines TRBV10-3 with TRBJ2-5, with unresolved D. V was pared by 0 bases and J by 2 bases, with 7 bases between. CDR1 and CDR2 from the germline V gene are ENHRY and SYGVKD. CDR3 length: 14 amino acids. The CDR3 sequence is CAISESSAQETQYF. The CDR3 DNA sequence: TGTGCCATCAGTGAGTCGAGCGCGCAAGAGACCCAGTACTTC.

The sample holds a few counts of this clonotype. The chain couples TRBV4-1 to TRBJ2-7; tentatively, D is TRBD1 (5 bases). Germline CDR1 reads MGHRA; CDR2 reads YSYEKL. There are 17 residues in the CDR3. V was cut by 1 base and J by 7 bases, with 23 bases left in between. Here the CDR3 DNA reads TGCGCCAGCAGCCAAGTTGACTTGGGGCTCTCCTACAATGAGCAGTACTTC. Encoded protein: CASSQVDLGLSYNEQYF.

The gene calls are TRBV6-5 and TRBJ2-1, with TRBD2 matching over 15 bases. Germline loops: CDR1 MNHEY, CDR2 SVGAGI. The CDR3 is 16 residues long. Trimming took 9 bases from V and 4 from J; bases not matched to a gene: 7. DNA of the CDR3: TGTGCCAGAACAGGGACTAGCGGGGGGAAGTACAATGAGCAGTTCTTC. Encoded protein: CARTGTSGGKYNEQFF.

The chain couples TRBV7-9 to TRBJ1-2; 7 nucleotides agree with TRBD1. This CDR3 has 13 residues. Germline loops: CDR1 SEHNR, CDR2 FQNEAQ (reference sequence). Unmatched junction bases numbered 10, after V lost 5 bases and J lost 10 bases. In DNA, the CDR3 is TGTGCCAGCAGCCCGACAGGGCTATTTGACTACACCTTC. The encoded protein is CASSPTGLFDYTF.